This TCR beta chain was sequenced for a study of blood T cells in healthy people across ages. Per sample, no less than 6 micrograms of total RNA were extracted. The authors ran a second PCR of about 7 to 11 cycles using a sample-barcoded 5' primer and a J-beta primer mix. Every sample gave at least 2.5 million paired-end reads containing CDR3. TCRdb independently ran MiXCR on the 5' RACE reads; one entry per CDR3 protein. Found here are approximately 1,700,000 distinct CDR3 sequences, 30% to 40% of them singletons; the top ten hold under 30%. The receptor comes from a human donor in good health. What was sequenced was blood.

The CDR3 coding sequence is TGTGCCAGCAGCCCCTCGGGGCAGGGTATGTTGGAATGGTTGAACACTGAAGCTTTCTTT. This codes for CASSPSGQGMLEWLNTEAFF. V is TRBV7-2 and J is TRBJ1-1; perhaps TRBD1 as D (5 bases). This CDR3 spans 20 amino acids. Deletions cut 5 bases from V and 0 bases from J, with 28 bases between. Germline values: CDR1 SGHTA, CDR2 FQGNSA.